This is a list of T cell receptor beta chains from one sample in a study of T cells of healthy individuals. TCRdb analysed the 5' RACE reads with MiXCR anew, one entry per CDR3 protein. Seen here are 85,000 to 100,000 distinct CDR3 sequences, around 17% observed once, and the top ten hold roughly 6.1%. The source is a human donor in good health. Each CDR3 is given with its conserved first and last residue. The D gene is left open where the match is weak. Clone size is stated in some rows and not others, as once, few, many or a class when expanded.

CDR3aa,CDR3nt,d_gene,j_gene,abundance,v_gene
CASSEGMTAGELFF,TGTGCCAGCAGTGAGGGAATGACCGCCGGGGAGCTGTTTTTT,-,TRBJ2-2,many,TRBV9
CASSYSKGPRPGNTIYF,TGTGCCAGCAGTTACTCGAAGGGTCCGAGACCGGGAAACACCATATATTTT,-,TRBJ1-3,many,TRBV6-6
CASRLTDQNTEAFF,TGTGCCAGCAGGCTTACTGATCAGAACACTGAAGCTTTCTTT,-,TRBJ1-1,-,TRBV12-3/TRBV12-4
CASSDRQGAQADTQYF,TGTGCCAGCAGCGATAGACAGGGGGCGCAGGCAGATACGCAGTATTTT,TRBD1,TRBJ2-3,few,TRBV9
CSVEMGQGHSADTQYF,TGCAGCGTTGAAATGGGACAGGGTCATTCAGCAGATACGCAGTATTTT,TRBD1,TRBJ2-3,-,TRBV29-1
CASSWRGAELFF,TGTGCCAGCAGTTGGCGGGGGGCGGAGCTGTTTTTT,TRBD2,TRBJ2-2,-,TRBV6-5
CASSQGDSGTTGELFF,TGCGCCAGCAGCCAAGGGGATAGCGGGACCACCGGGGAGCTGTTTTTT,TRBD2,TRBJ2-2,-,TRBV4-1
CASSPVGSYEQYF,TGTGCCAGCAGCCCCGTGGGGTCCTACGAGCAGTACTTC,-,TRBJ2-7,few,TRBV7-9
CASRRNREPSYEQYF,TGCGCCAGCAGGCGAAACCGGGAACCATCCTACGAGCAGTACTTC,-,TRBJ2-7,few,TRBV5-1
CASSDMGSGELFF,TGTGCCAGCAGTGATATGGGATCCGGGGAGCTGTTTTTT,-,TRBJ2-2,-,TRBV6-1
CASSQGREAYEQYF,TGTGCCAGCAGCCAAGGCAGGGAGGCCTACGAGCAGTACTTC,-,TRBJ2-7,few,TRBV4-2
CASHGAGSSGNTIYF,TGTGCCAGCCATGGCGCAGGCAGCTCTGGAAACACCATATATTTT,-,TRBJ1-3,many,TRBV27
CASSPGVGYGYTF,TGCGCCAGCAGTCCAGGGGTCGGGTATGGCTACACCTTC,-,TRBJ1-2,-,TRBV4-1
CASSFGQANYGYTF,TGTGCCAGCAGCTTTGGACAGGCGAACTATGGCTACACCTTC,TRBD1,TRBJ1-2,few,TRBV11-2
CASSLGSANTGELFF,TGTGCCAGCAGCTTAGGTAGCGCCAACACCGGGGAGCTGTTTTTT,-,TRBJ2-2,few,TRBV11-1
CASASGGDQPQHF,TGTGCCAGCGCCTCCGGGGGGGATCAGCCCCAGCATTTT,-,TRBJ1-5,few,TRBV12-3/TRBV12-4
CASSIGGGGETQYF,TGTGCCAGCAGTATCGGTGGGGGGGGAGAGACCCAGTACTTC,TRBD2,TRBJ2-5,-,TRBV28
CASSRDRILAKNIQYF,TGTGCCAGCAGCCGAGACAGAATTTTAGCCAAAAACATTCAGTACTTC,-,TRBJ2-4,few,TRBV7-8
CASTDVVGNQPQHF,TGTGCCAGCACGGATGTCGTGGGCAATCAGCCCCAGCATTTT,-,TRBJ1-5,many,TRBV6-1
CAISDTLRLASTDTQYF,TGTGCCATCAGTGATACCCTTCGACTAGCGAGCACAGATACGCAGTATTTT,TRBD2,TRBJ2-3,-,TRBV10-3
CSARPGLQRDIQYF,TGCAGTGCTAGACCGGGACTCCAAAGGGACATTCAGTACTTC,-,TRBJ2-4,few,TRBV20-1
CASSLGTGIGWSAEAFF,TGCGCCAGCAGCTTAGGGACAGGGATTGGGTGGTCAGCTGAAGCTTTCTTT,TRBD1,TRBJ1-1,-,TRBV5-1
CSVEDRSGEYF,TGCAGCGTTGAAGATCGGTCAGGAGAGTACTTC,-,TRBJ2-7,few,TRBV29-1
CASSNVQGYEQFF,TGTGCCAGCAGCAACGTACAGGGTTATGAGCAGTTCTTC,-,TRBJ2-1,many,TRBV7-2